The 6 T cell receptor beta chains presented below share a single source sample, sequenced in a study of T cell changes during pregnancy in multiple sclerosis (dated by TCRdb to about 2019). The library was produced with the immunoSEQ multiplex PCR assay. TCRdb retrieved this table from immuneACCESS and kept in-frame rearrangements only. Not all clones are present; in checked studies, unresolved V genes account for under half, and no reason is known for the remainder. The sample contains about 75,000 clones, about 90% of them found a single time. 0.4% to 0.45% of the sample rests with the top ten. Specimen: CD4+ T cells from peripheral blood mononuclear cells, collected before pregnancy. The source is a female donor with multiple sclerosis, enrolled in a pregnancy study.

This clone has just a few counts. The chain recombines TRBV2 with TRBJ2-1; 8 bases align to TRBD2. The CDR3 is 15 amino acids. CDR1 and CDR2 from the germline V gene are SNHLY and FYNNEI. V lost 7 bases, J lost 9 bases, and 14 bases stayed unmatched. CDR3 in DNA: TGTGCCAGCAATGTGATCAGCGGGGGCTCCGGTGAGCAGTTCTTC. This codes for CASNVISGGSGEQFF.

The chain employs TRBV15 and TRBJ2-7; a weak D match, TRBD2 (5 bases). This CDR3 contains 18 residues. V was clipped by 0 bases and J by 3 bases, with 21 bases between them. CDR1 is LNHNV and CDR2 is YYDKDF in the germline V gene (reference sequence). CDR3 DNA sequence: TGTGCCACCAGCAGAGATCGCGGGTGGGATGGCTTATACTACGAGCAGTACTTC. This gives the protein CATSRDRGWDGLYYEQYF.

The V and J genes are TRBV19 and TRBJ2-3; TRBD2 matches at 12 bases. J gave up 2 bases and V 6 bases, and 9 bases lay outside the gene matches. CDR3 length: 17 residues. Germline V lookup: CDR1 LNHDA, CDR2 SQIVND (reference sequence). CDR3 in DNA: TGTGCCAGTAGCCGGACTAGCGGGGACCCTATCACAGATACGCAGTATTTT. Translated, it gives CASSRTSGDPITDTQYF. The variable domain in full, completed from reference TRBV19 and TRBJ2-3, reads DGGITQSPKYLFRKEGQNVTLSCEQNLNHDAMYWYRQDPGQGLRLIYYSQIVNDFQKGDIAEGYSVSREKKESFPLTVTSAQKNPTAFYLCASSRTSGDPITDTQYFGPGTRLTVL.

The chain uses TRBV6-5 and TRBJ2-1, with D perhaps TRBD2 (6 bases). Deletions cut 8 bases from V and 2 bases from J, with 13 bases between. CDR3 length: 14 residues. Germline V CDR1 and CDR2: MNHEY, SVGAGI. CDR3 amino acids: CASWGGQPYNEQFF. The CDR3 DNA reads TGTGCCAGCTGGGGAGGTCAGCCCTACAATGAGCAGTTCTTC.

The genes are TRBV11-3 and TRBJ2-7; D unclear. The CDR3 is 14 residues long. The germline gives CDR1 SGHNT, CDR2 YENEEA. V lost 7 bases and J lost 0, with 13 bases in between. This CDR3 is CASTRSHGSYEQYF. CDR3 sequence (DNA): TGTGCCAGCACCCGGTCCCATGGCTCCTACGAGCAGTACTTC.

The chain uses TRBV14 and TRBJ2-3, with 11 bases lining up with TRBD2. The CDR3 extends over 16 amino acids. Per germline, CDR1 SGHDN and CDR2 FVKESK. V shed 3 bases, J shed 6 bases, and the junction held 8 bases outside the gene matches. CDR3 amino acids: CASSQLAGGLGDTQYF. Written as DNA, the CDR3 is TGTGCCAGCAGCCAGCTAGCGGGAGGTCTCGGGGATACGCAGTATTTT.